These 9 T cell receptor beta chains were sequenced from one sample in a study of shared clonotypes between healthy human individuals. The assay was immunoSEQ multiplex PCR, and TCRdb's table has in-frame clones only and misses some. The sample has over 400,000 clones; roughly 80% are singletons. Sequenced: PBMCs. The receptors were gathered from a woman aged 40 to 50 in good health. Some clones in this sample may be carry-over from other donors' samples.

Concerning this clone itself: The identical CDR3 is also encoded by other nucleotide sequences in the sample. The CDR3 is CASSRQGARDYGYTF. In DNA, the CDR3 is TGTGCCAGCTCTCGACAGGGGGCTAGGGACTATGGCTACACCTTC. The rearrangement links TRBV6-5 to TRBJ1-2; 10 bases line up with TRBD1. The CDR3 is 15 residues long. Losses at the gene ends were 8 bases for V and 3 bases for J; bases not matched to a gene: 9. Germline values: CDR1 MNHEY, CDR2 SVGAGI.

J is TRBJ2-3 and V is TRBV25-1; 7 bases align to TRBD1. The CDR3 has 16 residues. V lost 4 bases, J lost 1 base, and 8 bases stayed unmatched. Germline CDR1 MGHDK, CDR2 SYGVNS. This CDR3 is CASSALRGRGTDTQYF. CDR3 DNA: TGTGCCAGCAGTGCTTTAAGGGGGCGAGGCACAGATACGCAGTATTTT.

About this clone: A far more abundant clone sits one base away, making this likely a read error. The J gene is TRBJ1-1, the V gene TRBV18; no definite D call. The CDR3 is 13 amino acids. V was pared by 7 bases and J by 3 bases, with 12 bases between. From germline, CDR1 is KGHSH and CDR2 LQKENI. The chain's CDR3 is CASYTQDDTEAFF. CDR3 nucleotide sequence: TGTGCCAGCTACACCCAGGATGACACTGAAGCTTTCTTT.

This clone was detected once. The chain employs TRBV5-1 and TRBJ2-5; D not resolved. CDR3 size: 16 residues. Per germline, CDR1 SGHRS and CDR2 YFSETQ. Trimming stripped 3 bases from V and 5 bases from J, with 20 bases between. This CDR3 reads CASSWDRGDHGETQYF. DNA for the CDR3: TGCGCCAGCAGCTGGGATAGAGGCGATCATGGCGAGACCCAGTACTTC.

This clone appeared once. This sequence joins TRBV19 and TRBJ1-5; D perhaps matches TRBD1 (5 bases). With 5 bases removed from V and 1 base from J, the gap between germline ends came to 21 bases. The CDR3 totals 18 residues. Germline CDR1 is LNHDA and CDR2 is SQIVND (reference sequence). The CDR3: CASSRPTGTGVSNQPQHF. Written as DNA, the CDR3 is TGTGCCAGTAGTCGCCCTACTGGGACGGGGGTGAGCAATCAGCCCCAGCATTTT.

As regards this clone: A read error likely explains this, since a far larger clone differs by one base. The same CDR3 is also encoded by other DNA sequences in this sample. This chain joins TRBV28 and TRBJ1-5, with a weak D call TRBD1 (5 bases). Germline lookup yields CDR1 MDHEN and CDR2 SYDVKM. The CDR3 is 16 amino acids. CDR3 amino acids: CASTFPGQVGDQPQHF. The DNA for the CDR3 is TGTGCCAGCACCTTCCCAGGGCAGGTGGGCGATCAGCCCCAACATTTT.

The V and J genes are TRBV29-1 and TRBJ1-2, with D perhaps TRBD1 (5 bases). The germline CDR1 and CDR2 sequences are SQVTM and ANQGSEA. The V end was cut by 7 bases, the J end by 4 bases, with 19 bases between. The CDR3 spans 14 residues. The CDR3 loop reads CSAETQGAGYGYTF. The CDR3 DNA follows: TGCAGCGCCGAAACCCAGGGCGCGGGCTATGGCTACACCTTC. The full variable domain, with the rest looked up from reference TRBV29-1 and TRBJ1-2, is SAVISQKPSRDICQRGTSLTIQCQVDSQVTMMFWYRQQPGQSLTLIATANQGSEATYESGFVIDKFPISRPNLTFSTLTVSNMSPEDSSIYLCSAETQGAGYGYTFGSGTRLTVV.

The chain joins TRBV5-1 to TRBJ2-7; the match to TRBD2 covers 9 bases. CDR3 length: 14 residues. V was pared by 5 bases and J by 9 bases, with 12 bases of the junction left unmatched. Germline CDR1 reads SGHRS; CDR2 reads YFSETQ. For the CDR3, the DNA is TGCGCCAGCAGGGAGCTAGCGGGGAGTACGGGGCAGTACTTC. Its protein product is CASRELAGSTGQYF.

The V call is TRBV19, the J call TRBJ1-5; D might be TRBD1 (6 bases). In germline, CDR1 is LNHDA, CDR2 SQIVND (reference sequence). V lost 6 bases and J 0 bases, leaving 15 bases between the germline ends. The CDR3 is 16 amino acids. The CDR3 nucleotides are TGTGCCAGTAGACGGTGGGGGCAGGATAGCAATCAGCCCCAGCATTTT. Amino acids: CASRRWGQDSNQPQHF.